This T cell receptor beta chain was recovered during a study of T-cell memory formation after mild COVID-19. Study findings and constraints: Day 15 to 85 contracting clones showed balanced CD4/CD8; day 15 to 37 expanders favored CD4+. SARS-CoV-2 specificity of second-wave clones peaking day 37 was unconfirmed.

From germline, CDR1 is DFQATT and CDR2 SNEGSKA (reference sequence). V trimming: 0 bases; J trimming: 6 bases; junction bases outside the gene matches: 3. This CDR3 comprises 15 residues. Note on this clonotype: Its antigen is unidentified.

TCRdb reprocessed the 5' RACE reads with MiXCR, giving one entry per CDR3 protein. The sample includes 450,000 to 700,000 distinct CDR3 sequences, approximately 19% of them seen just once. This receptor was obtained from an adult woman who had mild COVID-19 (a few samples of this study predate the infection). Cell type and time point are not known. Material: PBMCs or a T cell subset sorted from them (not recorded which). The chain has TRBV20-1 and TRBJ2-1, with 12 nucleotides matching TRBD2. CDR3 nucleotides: TGCAGTGCTAGAGAAGGACTAGCGGGACTCAATGAGCAGTTCTTC. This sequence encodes CSAREGLAGLNEQFF.